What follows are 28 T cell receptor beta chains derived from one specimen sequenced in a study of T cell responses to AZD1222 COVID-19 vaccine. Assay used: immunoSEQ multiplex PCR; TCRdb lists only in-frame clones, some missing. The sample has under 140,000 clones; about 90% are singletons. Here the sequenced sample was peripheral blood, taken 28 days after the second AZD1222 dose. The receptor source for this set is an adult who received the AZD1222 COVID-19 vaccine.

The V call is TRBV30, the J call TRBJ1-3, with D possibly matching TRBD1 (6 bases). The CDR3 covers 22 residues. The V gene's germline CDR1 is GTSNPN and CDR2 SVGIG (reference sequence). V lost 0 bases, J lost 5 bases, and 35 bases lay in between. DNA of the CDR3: TGTGCCTGGAGTGTACAATGGGTCGAAGGGGTGTACAAGTCCAGGGGAAGAAACACCATATATTTT. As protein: CAWSVQWVEGVYKSRGRNTIYF.

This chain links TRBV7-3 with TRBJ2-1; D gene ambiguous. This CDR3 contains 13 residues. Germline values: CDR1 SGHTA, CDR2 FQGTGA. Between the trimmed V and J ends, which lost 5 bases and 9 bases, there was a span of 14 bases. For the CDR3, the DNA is TGTGCCAGCAGCCGCACTTCGGTGGGTGAGCAGTTCTTC. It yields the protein CASSRTSVGEQFF.

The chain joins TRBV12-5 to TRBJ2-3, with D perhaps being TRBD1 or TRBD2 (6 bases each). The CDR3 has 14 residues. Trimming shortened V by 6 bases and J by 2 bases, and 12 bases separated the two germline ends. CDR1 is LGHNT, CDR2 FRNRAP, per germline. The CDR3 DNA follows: TGTGCTAGTGGGCGACGGGGGCCCACAGATACGCAGTATTTT. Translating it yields CASGRRGPTDTQYF.

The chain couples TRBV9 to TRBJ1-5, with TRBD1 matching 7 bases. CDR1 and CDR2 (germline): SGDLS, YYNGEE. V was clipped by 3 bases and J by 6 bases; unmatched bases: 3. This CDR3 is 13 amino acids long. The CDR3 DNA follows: TGTGCCAGCAGCGGAGGGGGCTTTCAGCCCCAGCATTTT. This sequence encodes CASSGGGFQPQHF.

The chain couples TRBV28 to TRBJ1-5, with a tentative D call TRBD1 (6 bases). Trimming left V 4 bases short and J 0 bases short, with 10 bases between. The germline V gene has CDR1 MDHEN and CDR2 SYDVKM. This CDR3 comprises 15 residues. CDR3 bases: TGTGCCAGCAGTTCGATACAGGGTAGCAATCAGCCCCAGCATTTT. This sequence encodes CASSSIQGSNQPQHF.

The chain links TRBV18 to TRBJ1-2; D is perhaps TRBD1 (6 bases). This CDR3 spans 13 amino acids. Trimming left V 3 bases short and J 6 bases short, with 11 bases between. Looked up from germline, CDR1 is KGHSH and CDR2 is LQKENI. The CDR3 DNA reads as TGTGCCAGCTCACCGGACGACAGGCATGGCTACACCTTC. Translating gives CASSPDDRHGYTF.

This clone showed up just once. Here the CDR3 reads CARTSWGTTSDTQYF. Written as DNA, the CDR3 is TGTGCCAGAACGTCCTGGGGCACCACTTCAGATACGCAGTATTTT. V is TRBV2 and J is TRBJ2-3, with a weak D call TRBD1 (5 bases). V lost 9 bases and J lost 4, with 20 bases in between. In germline, CDR1 is SNHLY, CDR2 FYNNEI. This CDR3 has 15 residues.

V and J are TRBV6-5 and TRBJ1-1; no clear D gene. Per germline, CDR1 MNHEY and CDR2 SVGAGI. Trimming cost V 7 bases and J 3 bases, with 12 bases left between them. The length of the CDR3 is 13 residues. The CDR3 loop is CASIEVLDTEAFF. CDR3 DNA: TGTGCCAGCATCGAGGTCCTGGACACTGAAGCTTTCTTT.

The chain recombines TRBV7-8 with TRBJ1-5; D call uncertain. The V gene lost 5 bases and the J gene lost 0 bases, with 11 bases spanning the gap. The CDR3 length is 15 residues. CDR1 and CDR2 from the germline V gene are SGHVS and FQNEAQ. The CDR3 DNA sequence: TGTGCCAGCAGCCCGACCCCGGATAGCAATCAGCCCCAGCATTTT. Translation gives CASSPTPDSNQPQHF.

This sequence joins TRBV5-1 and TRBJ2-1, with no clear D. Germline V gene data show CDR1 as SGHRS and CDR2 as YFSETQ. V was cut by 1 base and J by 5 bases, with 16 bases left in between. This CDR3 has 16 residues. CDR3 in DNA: TGCGCCAGCAGCTTGTCGCGACTGGGTGGGAACAATGAGCAGTTCTTC. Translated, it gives CASSLSRLGGNNEQFF.

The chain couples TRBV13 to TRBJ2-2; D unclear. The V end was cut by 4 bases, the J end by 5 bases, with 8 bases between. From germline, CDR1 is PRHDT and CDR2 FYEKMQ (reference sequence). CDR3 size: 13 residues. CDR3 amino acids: CASSWQRTGELFF. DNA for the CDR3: TGTGCCAGCAGCTGGCAGCGTACCGGGGAGCTGTTTTTT.

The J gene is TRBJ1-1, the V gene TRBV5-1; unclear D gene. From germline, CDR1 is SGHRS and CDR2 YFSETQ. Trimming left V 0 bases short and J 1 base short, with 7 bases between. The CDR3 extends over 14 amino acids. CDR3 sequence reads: CASSLARPNTEAFF. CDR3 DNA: TGCGCCAGCAGCTTGGCCAGACCGAACACTGAAGCTTTCTTT.

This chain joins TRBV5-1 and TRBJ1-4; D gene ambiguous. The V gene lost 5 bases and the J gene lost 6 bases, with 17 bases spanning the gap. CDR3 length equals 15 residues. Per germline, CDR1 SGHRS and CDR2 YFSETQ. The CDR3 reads CASSPGSALDEKLFF. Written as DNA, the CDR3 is TGCGCCAGCAGTCCGGGCAGCGCTTTAGATGAAAAACTGTTTTTT.

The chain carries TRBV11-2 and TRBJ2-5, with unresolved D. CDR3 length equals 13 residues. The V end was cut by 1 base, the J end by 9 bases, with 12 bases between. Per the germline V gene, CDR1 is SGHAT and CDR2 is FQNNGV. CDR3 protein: CASSLGSSVAQYF. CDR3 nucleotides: TGTGCCAGCAGCTTAGGATCTTCCGTGGCCCAGTACTTC. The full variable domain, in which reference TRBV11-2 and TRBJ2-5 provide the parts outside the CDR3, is EAGVAQSPRYKIIEKRQSVAFWCNPISGHATLYWYQQILGQGPKLLIQFQNNGVVDDSQLPKDRFSAERLKGVDSTLKIQPAKLEDSAVYLCASSLGSSVAQYFGPGTRLLVL.

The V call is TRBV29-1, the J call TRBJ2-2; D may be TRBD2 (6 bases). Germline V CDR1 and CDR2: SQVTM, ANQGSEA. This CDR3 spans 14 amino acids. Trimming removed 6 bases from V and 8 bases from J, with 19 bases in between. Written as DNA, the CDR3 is TGCAGCGTACTCATGGGGGAGGATGTGGGGGAGCTGTTTTTT. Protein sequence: CSVLMGEDVGELFF.

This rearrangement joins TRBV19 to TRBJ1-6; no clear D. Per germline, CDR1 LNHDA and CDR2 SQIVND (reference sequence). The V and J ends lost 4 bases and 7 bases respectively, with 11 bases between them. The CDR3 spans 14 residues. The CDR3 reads CASSNIVTNSPLHF. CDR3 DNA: TGTGCCAGTAGTAACATCGTAACGAATTCACCCCTCCACTTT.

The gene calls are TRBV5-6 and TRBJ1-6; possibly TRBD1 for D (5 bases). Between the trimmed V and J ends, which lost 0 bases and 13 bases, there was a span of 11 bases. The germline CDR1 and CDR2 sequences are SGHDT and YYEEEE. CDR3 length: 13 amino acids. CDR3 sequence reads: CASSLGGASPLHF. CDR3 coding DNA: TGTGCCAGCAGCTTGGGCGGGGCATCGCCCCTCCACTTT. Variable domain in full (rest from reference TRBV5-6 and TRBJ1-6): DAGVTQSPTHLIKTRGQQVTLRCSPKSGHDTVSWYQQALGQGPQFIFQYYEEEERQRGNFPDRFSGHQFPNYSSELNVNALLLGDSALYLCASSLGGASPLHFGNGTRLTVT.

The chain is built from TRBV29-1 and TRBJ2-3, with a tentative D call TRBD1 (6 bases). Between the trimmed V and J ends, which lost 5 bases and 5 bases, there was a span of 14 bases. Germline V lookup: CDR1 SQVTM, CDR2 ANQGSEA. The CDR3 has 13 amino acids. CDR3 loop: CSVHGQIGDTQYF. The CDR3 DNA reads TGCAGCGTTCACGGACAGATAGGAGATACGCAGTATTTT.

CDR3 protein: CASSTADEGGATNEKLFF. DNA for the CDR3: TGTGCCAGCAGCACAGCAGACGAAGGAGGGGCAACTAATGAAAAACTGTTTTTT. The chain recombines TRBV5-4 with TRBJ1-4; possible D gene TRBD1, 5 bases. The germline V and J ends were trimmed by 4 bases and 0 bases, with 19 bases remaining between them. The CDR3 runs to 18 residues. CDR1 and CDR2 from the germline V gene are SGHNT and YYREEE (reference sequence).

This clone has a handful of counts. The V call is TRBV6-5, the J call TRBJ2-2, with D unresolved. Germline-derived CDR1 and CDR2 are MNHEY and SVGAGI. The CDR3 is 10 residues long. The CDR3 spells CATDTGELFF. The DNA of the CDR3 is TGTGCAACGGACACCGGGGAGCTGTTTTTT.

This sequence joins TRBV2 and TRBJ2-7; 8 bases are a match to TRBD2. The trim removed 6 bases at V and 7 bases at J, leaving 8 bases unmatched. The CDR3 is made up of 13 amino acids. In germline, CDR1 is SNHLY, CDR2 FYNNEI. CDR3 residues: CASRGRAGGEQYF. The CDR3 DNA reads TGTGCCAGCAGGGGCAGGGCGGGAGGAGAGCAGTACTTC.

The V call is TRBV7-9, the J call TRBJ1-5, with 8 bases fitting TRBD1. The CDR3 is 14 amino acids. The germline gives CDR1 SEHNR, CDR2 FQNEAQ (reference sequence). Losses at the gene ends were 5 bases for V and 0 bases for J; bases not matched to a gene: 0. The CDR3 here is CASSGQGSNQPQHF. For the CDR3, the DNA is TGTGCCAGCAGCGGACAGGGTAGCAATCAGCCCCAGCATTTT.

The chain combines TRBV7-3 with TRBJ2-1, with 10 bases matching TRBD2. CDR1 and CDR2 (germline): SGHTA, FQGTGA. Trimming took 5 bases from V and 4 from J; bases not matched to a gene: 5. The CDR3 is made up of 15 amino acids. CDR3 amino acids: CASSPGLASYNEQFF. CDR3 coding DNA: TGTGCCAGCAGCCCGGGACTAGCGTCGTACAATGAGCAGTTCTTC.

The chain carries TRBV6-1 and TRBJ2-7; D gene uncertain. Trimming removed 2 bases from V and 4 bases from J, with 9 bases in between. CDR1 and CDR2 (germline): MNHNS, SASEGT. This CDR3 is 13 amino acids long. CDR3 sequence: CASSESVVYEQYF. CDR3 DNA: TGTGCCAGCAGTGAATCTGTAGTGTACGAGCAGTACTTC.

CDR3 DNA sequence: TGTGCCAGTAGTATAGCGGGAGGGCCAAGGAATGAGCAGTTCTTC. Protein sequence: CASSIAGGPRNEQFF. This rearrangement joins TRBV19 to TRBJ2-1, with 8 positions matching TRBD2. V was pared by 1 base and J by 7 bases, with 6 bases of the junction left unmatched. The CDR3 has 15 amino acids. Per the germline V gene, CDR1 is LNHDA and CDR2 is SQIVND (reference sequence).

CDR3 bases: TGCGCCAGCAGCTTGGGGGCCGTAGCCGGAGGGAGCACAGATACGCAGTATTTT. It yields the protein CASSLGAVAGGSTDTQYF. The chain employs TRBV5-1 and TRBJ2-3; D is possibly TRBD2 (6 bases). The CDR3 runs to 18 residues. Trimming removed 0 bases from V and 0 bases from J, with 17 bases in between. Germline V CDR1 and CDR2: SGHRS, YFSETQ.

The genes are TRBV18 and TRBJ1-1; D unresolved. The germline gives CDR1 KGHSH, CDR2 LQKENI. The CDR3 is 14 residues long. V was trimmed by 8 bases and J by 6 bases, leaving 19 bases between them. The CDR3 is CASTWTSPPAEAFF. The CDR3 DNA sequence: TGTGCCAGCACCTGGACTTCTCCTCCCGCTGAAGCTTTCTTT.

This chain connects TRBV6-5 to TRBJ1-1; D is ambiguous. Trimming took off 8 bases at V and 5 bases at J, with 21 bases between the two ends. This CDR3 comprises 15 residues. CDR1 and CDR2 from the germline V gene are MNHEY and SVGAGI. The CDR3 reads CASRSPTGRPTEAFF. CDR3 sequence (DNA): TGTGCCAGCCGATCCCCCACGGGTCGGCCGACTGAAGCTTTCTTT.